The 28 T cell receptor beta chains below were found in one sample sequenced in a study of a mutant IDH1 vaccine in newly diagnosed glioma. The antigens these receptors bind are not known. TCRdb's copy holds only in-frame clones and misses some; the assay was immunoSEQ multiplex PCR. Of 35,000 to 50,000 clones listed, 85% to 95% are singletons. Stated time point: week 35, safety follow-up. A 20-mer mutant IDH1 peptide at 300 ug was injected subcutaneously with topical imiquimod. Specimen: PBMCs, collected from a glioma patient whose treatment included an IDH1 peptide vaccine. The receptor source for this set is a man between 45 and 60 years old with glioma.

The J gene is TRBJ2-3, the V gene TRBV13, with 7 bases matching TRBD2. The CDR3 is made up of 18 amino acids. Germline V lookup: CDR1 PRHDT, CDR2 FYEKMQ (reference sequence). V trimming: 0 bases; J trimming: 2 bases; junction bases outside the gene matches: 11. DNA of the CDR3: TGTGCCAGCAGCTTAGGCGACTTCCGGGGGGAAAACACAGATACGCAGTATTTT. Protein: CASSLGDFRGENTDTQYF.

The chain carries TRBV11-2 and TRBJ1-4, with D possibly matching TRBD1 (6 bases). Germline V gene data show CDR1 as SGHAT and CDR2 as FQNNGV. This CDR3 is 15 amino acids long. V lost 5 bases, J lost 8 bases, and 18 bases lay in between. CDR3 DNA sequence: TGTGCCAGCAGCCTTAGGTCGGGGGCTGGGGAAAAACTGTTTTTT. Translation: CASSLRSGAGEKLFF. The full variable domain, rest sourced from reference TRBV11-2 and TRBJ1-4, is EAGVAQSPRYKIIEKRQSVAFWCNPISGHATLYWYQQILGQGPKLLIQFQNNGVVDDSQLPKDRFSAERLKGVDSTLKIQPAKLEDSAVYLCASSLRSGAGEKLFFGSGTQLSVL.

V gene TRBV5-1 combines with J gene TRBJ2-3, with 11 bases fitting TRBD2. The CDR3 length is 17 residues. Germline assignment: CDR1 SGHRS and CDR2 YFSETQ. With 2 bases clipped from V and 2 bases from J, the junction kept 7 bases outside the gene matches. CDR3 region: CASSFFLAGGSTDTQYF. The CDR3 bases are TGCGCCAGCAGCTTTTTCTTAGCGGGAGGGTCCACAGATACGCAGTATTTT. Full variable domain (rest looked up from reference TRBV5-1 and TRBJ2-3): KAGVTQTPRYLIKTRGQQVTLSCSPISGHRSVSWYQQTPGQGLQFLFEYFSETQRNKGNFPGRFSGRQFSNSRSEMNVSTLELGDSALYLCASSFFLAGGSTDTQYFGPGTRLTVL.

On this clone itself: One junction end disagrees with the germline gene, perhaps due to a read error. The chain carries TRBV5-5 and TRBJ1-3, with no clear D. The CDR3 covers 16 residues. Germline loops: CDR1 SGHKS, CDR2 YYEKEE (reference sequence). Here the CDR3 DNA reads TGTGCCAGCAGATTGGCAGTAGGGTTCTCTGGAAACACCATATATTTT. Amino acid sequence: CASRLAVGFSGNTIYF.

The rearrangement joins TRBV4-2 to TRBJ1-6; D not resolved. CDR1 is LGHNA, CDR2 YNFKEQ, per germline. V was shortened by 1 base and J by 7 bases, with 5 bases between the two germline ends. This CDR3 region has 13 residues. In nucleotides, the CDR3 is TGTGCCAGCAGCCAAGTTAGCAATTCACCCCTCCACTTT. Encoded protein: CASSQVSNSPLHF.

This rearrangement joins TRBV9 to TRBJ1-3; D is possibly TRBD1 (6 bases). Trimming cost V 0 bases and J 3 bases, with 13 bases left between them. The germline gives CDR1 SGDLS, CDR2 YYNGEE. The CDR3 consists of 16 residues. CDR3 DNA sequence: TGTGCCAGCAGCGTAGTTCCACAGGGCAGTGGAAACACCATATATTTT. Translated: CASSVVPQGSGNTIYF.

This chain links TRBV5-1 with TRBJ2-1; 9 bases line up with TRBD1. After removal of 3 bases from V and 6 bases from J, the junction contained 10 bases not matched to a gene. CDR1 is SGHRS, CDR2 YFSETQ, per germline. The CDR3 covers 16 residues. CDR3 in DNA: TGCGCCAGCAGCTCCGGGGGACAGGGTGCCGGCAATGAGCAGTTCTTC. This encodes CASSSGGQGAGNEQFF.

The CDR3 region is CASSVEGAGGALDTQYF. The CDR3 DNA reads as TGTGCCAGCAGCGTAGAAGGGGCGGGTGGAGCGTTAGATACGCAGTATTTT. The chain has TRBV9 and TRBJ2-3, with D perhaps being TRBD1 or TRBD2 (5 bases each). The germline gives CDR1 SGDLS, CDR2 YYNGEE. V shed 0 bases and J shed 5 bases, with 19 bases lying between them. This CDR3 comprises 17 residues.

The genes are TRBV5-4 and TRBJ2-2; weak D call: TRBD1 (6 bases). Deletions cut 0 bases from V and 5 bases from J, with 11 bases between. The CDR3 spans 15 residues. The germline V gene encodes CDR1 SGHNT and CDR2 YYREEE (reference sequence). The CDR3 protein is CASSLGARGTGELFF. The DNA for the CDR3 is TGTGCCAGCAGCTTGGGAGCTAGGGGGACCGGGGAGCTGTTTTTT.

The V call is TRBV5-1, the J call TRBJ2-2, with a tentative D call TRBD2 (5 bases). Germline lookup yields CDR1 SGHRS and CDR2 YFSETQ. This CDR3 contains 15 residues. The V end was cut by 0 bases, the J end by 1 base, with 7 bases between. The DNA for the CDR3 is TGCGCCAGCAGCTTGGGGGGAGAGAACACCGGGGAGCTGTTTTTT. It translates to CASSLGGENTGELFF.

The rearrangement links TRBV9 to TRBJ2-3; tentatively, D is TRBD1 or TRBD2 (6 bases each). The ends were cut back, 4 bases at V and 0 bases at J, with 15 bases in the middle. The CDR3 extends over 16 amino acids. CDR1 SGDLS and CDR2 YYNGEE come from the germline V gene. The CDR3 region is CASSISGGGSTDTQYF. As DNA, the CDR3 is TGTGCCAGCAGCATTAGCGGAGGGGGTAGCACAGATACGCAGTATTTT.

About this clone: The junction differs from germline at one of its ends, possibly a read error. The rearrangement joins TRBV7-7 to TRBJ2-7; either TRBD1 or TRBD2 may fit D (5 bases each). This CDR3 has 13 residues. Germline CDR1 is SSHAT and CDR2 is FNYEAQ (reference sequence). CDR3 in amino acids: CASSPGTSYEQYF. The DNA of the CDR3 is TGTGCTAGCAGCCCCGGGACCTCCTACGAGCAGTACTTC.

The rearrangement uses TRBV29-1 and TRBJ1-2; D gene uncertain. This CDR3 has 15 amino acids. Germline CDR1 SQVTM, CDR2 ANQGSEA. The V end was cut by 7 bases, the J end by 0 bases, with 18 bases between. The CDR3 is CSATGGVRTNYGYTF. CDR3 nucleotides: TGCAGCGCGACGGGTGGGGTACGGACTAACTATGGCTACACCTTC.

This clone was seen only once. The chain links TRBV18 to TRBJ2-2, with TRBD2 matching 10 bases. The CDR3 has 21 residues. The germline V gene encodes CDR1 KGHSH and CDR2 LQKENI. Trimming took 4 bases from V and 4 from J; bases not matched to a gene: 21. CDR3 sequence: CASSLHQLEREGLSITGELFF. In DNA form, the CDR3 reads TGTGCCAGCTCACTGCACCAACTCGAGCGGGAGGGCCTTTCGATCACCGGGGAGCTGTTTTTT.

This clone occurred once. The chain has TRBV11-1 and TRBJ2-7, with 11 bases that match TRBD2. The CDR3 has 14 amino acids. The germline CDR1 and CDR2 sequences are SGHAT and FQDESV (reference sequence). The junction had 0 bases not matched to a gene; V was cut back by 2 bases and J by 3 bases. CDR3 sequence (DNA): TGTGCCAGCAGCTTACTAGCGGGGGGCTACGAGCAGTACTTC. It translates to CASSLLAGGYEQYF.

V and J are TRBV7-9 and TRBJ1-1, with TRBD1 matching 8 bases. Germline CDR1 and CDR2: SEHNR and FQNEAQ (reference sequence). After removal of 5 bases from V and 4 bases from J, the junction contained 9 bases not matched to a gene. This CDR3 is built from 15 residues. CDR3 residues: CASSVIGQGGTEAFF. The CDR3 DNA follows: TGTGCCAGCAGCGTAATAGGACAGGGAGGCACTGAAGCTTTCTTT.

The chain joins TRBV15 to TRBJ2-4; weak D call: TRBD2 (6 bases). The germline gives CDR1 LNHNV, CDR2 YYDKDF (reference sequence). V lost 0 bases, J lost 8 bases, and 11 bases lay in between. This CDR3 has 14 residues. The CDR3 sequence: CATSRDLGGDIQYF. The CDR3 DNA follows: TGTGCCACCAGCAGAGATTTGGGGGGTGACATTCAGTACTTC.

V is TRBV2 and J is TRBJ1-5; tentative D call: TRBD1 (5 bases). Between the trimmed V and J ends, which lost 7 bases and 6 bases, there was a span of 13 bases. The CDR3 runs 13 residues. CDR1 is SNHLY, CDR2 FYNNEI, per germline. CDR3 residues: CASKDRVGQPQHF. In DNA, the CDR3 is TGTGCCAGCAAAGACAGAGTAGGTCAGCCCCAGCATTTT.

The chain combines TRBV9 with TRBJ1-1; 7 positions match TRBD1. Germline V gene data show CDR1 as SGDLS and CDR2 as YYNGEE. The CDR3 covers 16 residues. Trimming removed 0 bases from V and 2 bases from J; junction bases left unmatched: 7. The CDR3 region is CASSVAYRGVNTEAFF. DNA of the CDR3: TGTGCCAGCAGCGTAGCTTACAGGGGAGTAAACACTGAAGCTTTCTTT.

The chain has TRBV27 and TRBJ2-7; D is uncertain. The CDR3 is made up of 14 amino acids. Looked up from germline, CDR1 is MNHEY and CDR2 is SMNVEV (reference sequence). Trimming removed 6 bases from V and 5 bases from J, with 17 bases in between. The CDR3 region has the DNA TGTGCCAGCAGAGACGTAAGTTCCTTTCACGAGCAGTACTTC. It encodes CASRDVSSFHEQYF.

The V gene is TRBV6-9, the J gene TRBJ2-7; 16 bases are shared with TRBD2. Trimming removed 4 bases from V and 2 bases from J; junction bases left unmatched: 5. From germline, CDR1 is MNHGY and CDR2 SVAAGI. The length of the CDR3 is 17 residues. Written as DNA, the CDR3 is TGTGCCAGCAGTTTGGGACTAGCGGGGGGGCCAACCTACGAGCAGTACTTC. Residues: CASSLGLAGGPTYEQYF.

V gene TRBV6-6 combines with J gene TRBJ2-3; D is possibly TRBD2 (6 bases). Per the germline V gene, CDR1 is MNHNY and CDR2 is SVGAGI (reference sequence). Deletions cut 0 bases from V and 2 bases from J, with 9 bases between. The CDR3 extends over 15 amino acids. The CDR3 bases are TGTGCCAGCAGTTACTCAAGCGGGTACACAGATACGCAGTATTTT. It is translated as CASSYSSGYTDTQYF.

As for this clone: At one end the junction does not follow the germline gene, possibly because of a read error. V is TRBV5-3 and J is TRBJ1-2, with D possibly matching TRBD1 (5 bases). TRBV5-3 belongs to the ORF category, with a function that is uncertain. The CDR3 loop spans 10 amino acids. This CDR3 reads CARSLTGPSF. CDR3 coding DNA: TGTGCCAGAAGTTTGACGGGGCCTTCCTTC.

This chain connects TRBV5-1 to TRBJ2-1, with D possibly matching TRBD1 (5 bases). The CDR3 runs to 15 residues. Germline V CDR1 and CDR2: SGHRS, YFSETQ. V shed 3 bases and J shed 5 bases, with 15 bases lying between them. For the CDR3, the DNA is TGCGCCAGCAGCTGGGCCCAGGGAAGCAACAATGAGCAGTTCTTC. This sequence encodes CASSWAQGSNNEQFF.

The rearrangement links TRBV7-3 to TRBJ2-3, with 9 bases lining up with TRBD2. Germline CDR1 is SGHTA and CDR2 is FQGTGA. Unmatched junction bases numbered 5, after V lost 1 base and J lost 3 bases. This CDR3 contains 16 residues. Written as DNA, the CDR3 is TGTGCCAGCAGCTTAAGGGGCGGGGGGGTAACAGATACGCAGTATTTT. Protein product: CASSLRGGGVTDTQYF.

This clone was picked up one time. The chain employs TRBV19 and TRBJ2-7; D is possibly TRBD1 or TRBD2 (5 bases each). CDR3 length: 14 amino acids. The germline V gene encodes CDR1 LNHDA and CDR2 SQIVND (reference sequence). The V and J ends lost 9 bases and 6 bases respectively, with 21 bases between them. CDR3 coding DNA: TGTGCCAGAACTCCCGGGACCGCCTGGGTCGAGCAGTACTTC. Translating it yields CARTPGTAWVEQYF.

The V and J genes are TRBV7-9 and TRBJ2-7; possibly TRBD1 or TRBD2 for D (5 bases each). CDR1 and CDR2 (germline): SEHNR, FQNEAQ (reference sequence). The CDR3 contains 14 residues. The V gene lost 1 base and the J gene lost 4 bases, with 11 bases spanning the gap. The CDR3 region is CASSLEGKRYEQYF. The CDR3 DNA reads TGTGCCAGCAGCTTAGAGGGGAAGCGGTACGAGCAGTACTTC.

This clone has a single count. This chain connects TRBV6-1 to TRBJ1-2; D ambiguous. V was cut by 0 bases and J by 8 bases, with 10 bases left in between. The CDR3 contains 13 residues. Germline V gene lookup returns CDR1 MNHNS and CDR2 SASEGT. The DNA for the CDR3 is TGTGCCAGCAGTGAAGCAACGGCAGGCGGCTACACCTTC. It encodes CASSEATAGGYTF.